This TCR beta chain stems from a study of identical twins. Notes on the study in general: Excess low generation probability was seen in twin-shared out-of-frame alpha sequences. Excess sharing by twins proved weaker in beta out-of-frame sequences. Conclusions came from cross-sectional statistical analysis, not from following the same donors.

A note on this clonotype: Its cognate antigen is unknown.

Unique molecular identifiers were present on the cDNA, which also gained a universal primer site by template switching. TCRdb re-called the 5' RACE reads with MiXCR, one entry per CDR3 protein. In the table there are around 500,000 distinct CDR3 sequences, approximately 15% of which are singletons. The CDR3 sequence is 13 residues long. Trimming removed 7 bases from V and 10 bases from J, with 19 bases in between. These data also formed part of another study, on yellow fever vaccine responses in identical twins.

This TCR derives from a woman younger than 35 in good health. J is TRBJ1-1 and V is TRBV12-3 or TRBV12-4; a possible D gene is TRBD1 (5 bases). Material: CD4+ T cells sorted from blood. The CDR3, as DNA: TGTGCCAGCACTCCGCCAGGGCAGGGAGGAGCTTTCTTT. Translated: CASTPPGQGGAFF.